This T cell receptor beta chain was captured in a study of cytomegalovirus exposure and HLA in healthy donors. The donors were in the approximately 120-subject validation cohort; that cohort was separate from the approximately 730-subject first cohort. The data were produced by immunoSEQ multiplex PCR, yet TCRdb's version contains in-frame clones alone and is incomplete. The sample records about 140,000 clones, about 91% being singletons. CDR1 is SGHRS, CDR2 YFSETQ, per germline. V shed 5 bases and J shed 2 bases, with 10 bases lying between them. The CDR3 is 13 residues long. This clone was seen just once.

The receptor comes from a woman between 18 and 29 years old in good health and CMV-seropositive. The chain is built from TRBV5-1 and TRBJ1-1; D is ambiguous. Sequencing input: PBMCs. In nucleotides, the CDR3 is TGCGCCAGCAGTCCTGACATTAACACTGAAGCTTTCTTT. Translating gives CASSPDINTEAFF.